The next 32 T cell receptor beta chains were all read from a single sample in a study of human T cells and chemical hapten exposure. Time point denoted: pre-sensitization, week 0. Treatment indicated: therapeutic diphenylcyclopropenone sensitization with weekly scalp DPC. MiXCR was run by TCRdb on the RACE reads, yielding one entry per CDR3 protein. The sample holds 99,000 or so distinct CDR3 sequences; more than 10% are singletons and the top ten take around 3.1%. The sequencing here drew on whole blood, taken in connection with sensitization to the hapten diphenylcyclopropenone (DPC). The receptors come from a woman in her sixties with alopecia areata. Some clones in this sample may be carry-over from other donors' samples.

In regard to this clonotype: This may be a read error, as it is one base from a much larger clone. V is TRBV4-2 and J is TRBJ1-1, with 8 bases matching TRBD1. The CDR3 runs to 15 residues. CDR1 is LGHNA, CDR2 YNFKEQ, per germline. V lost 4 bases, J lost 6 bases, and 10 bases stayed unmatched. The CDR3 reads CASSRTDREESEAFF. The CDR3 coding sequence is TGTGCCAGCAGCCGCACGGACAGGGAGGAGTCTGAAGCTTTCTTT.

In this sample, this clonotype turned up many times. The chain carries TRBV7-6 and TRBJ2-3; 10 bases fit TRBD1. Germline lookup yields CDR1 SGHVS and CDR2 FNYEAQ. This CDR3 comprises 15 residues. J lost 6 bases, V lost 4 bases, and 7 bases had no gene match. CDR3 DNA sequence: TGTGCCAGCAGCTCAAGACAGGGGGCTGGTGATACGCAGTATTTT. Translated, it gives CASSSRQGAGDTQYF.

This clonotype came up many times. The V gene is TRBV3-1, the J gene TRBJ2-7; D is unresolved. Germline CDR1 reads LGHDT; CDR2 reads YNNKEL (reference sequence). The CDR3 has 12 residues. Trimming shortened V by 2 bases and J by 5 bases, and 7 bases separated the two germline ends. This CDR3 is CASSQRPHEQYF. CDR3 coding DNA: TGTGCCAGCAGCCAACGCCCTCACGAGCAGTACTTC.

This clonotype was seen at least ten times. The CDR3 DNA is TGTGCCAGCAGTTTACTCCAGGGGGCACCCCACGAGCAGTACTTC. Translated, it gives CASSLLQGAPHEQYF. This chain links TRBV12-3 or TRBV12-4 with TRBJ2-7, with 8 bases matching TRBD1. Trimming took 2 bases from V and 5 from J; bases not matched to a gene: 8. This CDR3 is built from 15 residues.

This chain links TRBV30 with TRBJ1-6; maybe TRBD1 (6 bases). Germline assignment: CDR1 GTSNPN and CDR2 SVGIG (reference sequence). The CDR3 totals 14 residues. Deletions cut 4 bases from V and 5 bases from J, with 12 bases between. Here the CDR3 DNA reads TGTGCCTGGAATGGACAGAGCCATAATTCACCCCTCCACTTT. Translation: CAWNGQSHNSPLHF.

V usage is TRBV30 and J usage is TRBJ1-6; 7 bases agree with TRBD1. The J segment lost 9 bases and the V segment lost 1 base, leaving 6 bases of the junction unmatched. Germline values: CDR1 GTSNPN, CDR2 SVGIG (reference sequence). The CDR3 is 14 amino acids. CDR3 coding DNA: TGTGCCTGGAGTGGTCGCACAGGGGCTTCACCCCTCCACTTT. Its protein product is CAWSGRTGASPLHF.

This clonotype was found once. The rearrangement uses TRBV6-1 and TRBJ1-5; tentatively, D is TRBD1 (5 bases). The V gene's germline CDR1 is MNHNS and CDR2 SASEGT. V was pared by 1 base and J by 3 bases, with 16 bases between. The CDR3 sequence is 17 residues long. For the CDR3, the DNA is TGTGCCAGCAGTGAAGTTTGGGACTACTACTTCAATCAGCCCCAGCATTTT. Amino acids: CASSEVWDYYFNQPQHF.

Ten or more counts support this clonotype. V usage is TRBV5-1 and J usage is TRBJ1-6; 8 bases fit TRBD1. Germline V CDR1 and CDR2: SGHRS, YFSETQ. V dropped 4 bases and J dropped 2; count of bases not matched to a gene: 5. The CDR3 has 16 residues. The CDR3 here is CASSGSDRAYNSPLHF. The CDR3 DNA sequence: TGCGCCAGCAGCGGATCGGACAGGGCCTATAATTCACCCCTCCACTTT.

The chain has TRBV2 and TRBJ1-1; D remains unclear. This CDR3 is built from 14 residues. The V end was cut by 4 bases, the J end by 12 bases, with 21 bases between. Germline V gives CDR1 SNHLY, CDR2 FYNNEI. CDR3 in DNA: TGTGCCAGCAGTGCTACAGCCGTAGTGAAGAAGCCTTTCTTT. Residues: CASSATAVVKKPFF.

This clonotype was seen at least ten times. The rearrangement links TRBV11-3 to TRBJ2-7, with D perhaps given as TRBD1 or TRBD2 (5 bases each). There are 13 residues in the CDR3. V lost 5 bases and J lost 6, with 14 bases in between. The germline gives CDR1 SGHNT, CDR2 YENEEA. The CDR3 coding sequence is TGTGCCAGCAGCATCGGGACGACCGGCGAGCAGTACTTC. Translating it yields CASSIGTTGEQYF. Full variable domain (outside the CDR3, taken from reference TRBV11-3 and TRBJ2-7): EAGVVQSPRYKIIEKKQPVAFWCNPISGHNTLYWYLQNLGQGPELLIRYENEEAVDDSQLPKDRFSAERLKGVDSTLKIQPAELGDSAVYLCASSIGTTGEQYFGPGTRLTVT.

This clonotype was found many times. The CDR3 nucleotides read TGTGCCAGCAGTGTTAGGACAGGAGTCTTCTTC. Translation: CASSVRTGVFF. This rearrangement joins TRBV11-2 to TRBJ2-1; TRBD1 aligns across 7 bases. The V gene end was trimmed by 6 bases and the J gene end by 16 bases; junction bases not matched to a gene: 9. Germline-derived CDR1 and CDR2 are SGHAT and FQNNGV. The CDR3 has 11 amino acids.

This clonotype was picked up many times. The gene calls are TRBV18 and TRBJ1-1; the D gene is possibly TRBD1 (5 bases). Trimming took 6 bases from V and 8 from J, leaving 10 bases between them. Germline V CDR1 and CDR2: KGHSH, LQKENI. The CDR3 loop spans 11 amino acids. The CDR3 here is CASSPEGEAFF. In nucleotides, the CDR3 is TGTGCCAGCTCCCCGGAGGGGGAAGCTTTCTTT.

This clonotype was detected ten times or more. The chain links TRBV11-2 to TRBJ2-7; 8 positions match TRBD2. This CDR3 spans 14 amino acids. Germline CDR1 is SGHAT and CDR2 is FQNNGV. With V trimmed by 8 bases and J by 5 bases, 11 bases remained unmatched. The CDR3 sequence: CASATGGIRNEQYF. Here the CDR3 DNA reads TGTGCCAGCGCTACGGGGGGGATACGGAACGAGCAGTACTTC.

This clonotype occurred many times. The CDR3: CASSLYSGEETQYF. The CDR3 bases are TGTGCCAGCAGTTTATATAGCGGGGAAGAGACCCAGTACTTC. V is TRBV12-3 or TRBV12-4 and J is TRBJ2-5, with 8 bases that match TRBD2. This CDR3 contains 14 residues. V dropped 2 bases and J dropped 3; count of bases not matched to a gene: 2.

In regard to this clonotype: One base away lies a much larger clone, so this may be a sequencing read error. The chain combines TRBV5-4 with TRBJ2-7; possible D gene TRBD2, 6 bases. CDR3 length: 13 residues. Per germline, CDR1 SGHNT and CDR2 YYREEE (reference sequence). The CDR3 coding sequence is TGTGCCAGCAGCTTAGGATTGGACTACGAGCAGTGCTTC. Amino acid sequence: CASSLGLDYEQCF.

This clonotype was detected many times. The chain carries TRBV10-3 and TRBJ1-2; 7 bases line up with TRBD1. From germline, CDR1 is ENHRY and CDR2 SYGVKD. This CDR3 region has 13 residues. The V gene end was trimmed by 10 bases and the J gene end by 0 bases; junction bases not matched to a gene: 5. CDR3 DNA sequence: TGTGCCACCAGAGGGACAGCTAACTATGGCTACACCTTC. Protein: CATRGTANYGYTF.

This clonotype appeared once. This chain links TRBV11-2 with TRBJ2-7; unclear D gene. The V end was cut by 4 bases, the J end by 3 bases, with 13 bases between. The germline V gene encodes CDR1 SGHAT and CDR2 FQNNGV. This CDR3 comprises 14 residues. DNA for the CDR3: TGTGCCAGCAGCTATACCGACATGGGCTACGAGCAGTACTTC. As protein: CASSYTDMGYEQYF.

This clonotype occurred many times. This chain connects TRBV27 to TRBJ1-2; 9 bases fit TRBD1. J gave up 4 bases and V 3 bases, and 6 bases lay outside the gene matches. The germline gives CDR1 MNHEY, CDR2 SMNVEV (reference sequence). This CDR3 is 15 amino acids long. CDR3 DNA sequence: TGTGCCAGCAGTTTCCGGACAGGGGAGTTCTATGGCTACACCTTC. This sequence encodes CASSFRTGEFYGYTF.

The chain recombines TRBV29-1 with TRBJ2-7, with 8 bases aligning to TRBD1. Germline values: CDR1 SQVTM, CDR2 ANQGSEA. The CDR3 contains 13 residues. The ends lost 7 bases at V and 7 bases at J; junction bases unmatched: 12. The CDR3 DNA is TGCAGCGCTGGGGACCAGGGGGCAAGGGAGCAGTACTTC. This encodes CSAGDQGAREQYF.

This clonotype was counted many times. For the CDR3, the DNA is TGCAGTGCTAGAGATCCCGGGGGCAGCCCCACTGAAGCTTTCTTT. Translated, it gives CSARDPGGSPTEAFF. The chain joins TRBV20-1 to TRBJ1-1, with D maybe TRBD1 (6 bases). Per germline, CDR1 DFQATT and CDR2 SNEGSKA (reference sequence). The CDR3 has 15 residues. The germline V and J ends were trimmed by 0 bases and 4 bases, with 15 bases remaining between them.

This clonotype was recorded at least ten times. This chain links TRBV30 with TRBJ2-1, with no clear D. Trimming shortened V by 4 bases and J by 4 bases, and 8 bases separated the two germline ends. CDR3 length: 12 amino acids. Germline V lookup: CDR1 GTSNPN, CDR2 SVGIG (reference sequence). In nucleotides, the CDR3 is TGTGCCTGGAACCTACAATACAATGAGCAGTTCTTC. Translation gives CAWNLQYNEQFF.

This clonotype was detected only a few times. The chain has TRBV5-1 and TRBJ2-3; D not resolved. V was clipped by 0 bases and J by 4 bases, with 6 bases between them. Germline V gene data show CDR1 as SGHRS and CDR2 as YFSETQ. The CDR3 totals 13 residues. The CDR3 DNA reads as TGCGCCAGCAGCTTGGCCGGATCAGATACGCAGTATTTT. The encoded protein is CASSLAGSDTQYF.

This clonotype was counted only a few times. V and J are TRBV18 and TRBJ2-3, with 14 bases lining up with TRBD2. The CDR3 totals 17 residues. Germline CDR1 KGHSH, CDR2 LQKENI. The J segment lost 0 bases and the V segment lost 2 bases, leaving 1 base of the junction unmatched. The CDR3 is CASSPGTSGGSTDTQYF. For the CDR3, the DNA is TGTGCCAGCTCACCAGGGACTAGCGGGGGCAGCACAGATACGCAGTATTTT. The full variable domain, completed using reference TRBV18 and TRBJ2-3, is NAGVMQNPRHLVRRRGQEARLRCSPMKGHSHVYWYRQLPEEGLKFMVYLQKENIIDESGMPKERFSAEFPKEGPSILRIQQVVRGDSAAYFCASSPGTSGGSTDTQYFGPGTRLTVL.

The chain joins TRBV27 to TRBJ1-1; D is ambiguous. The germline V and J ends were trimmed by 1 base and 4 bases, with 13 bases remaining between them. The CDR3 runs 15 residues. Germline CDR1 reads MNHEY; CDR2 reads SMNVEV (reference sequence). CDR3 nucleotides: TGTGCCAGCAGTTTATGGGCCCTCGCGAGCACTGAAGCTTTCTTT. This translates into CASSLWALASTEAFF.

This chain connects TRBV29-1 to TRBJ1-1, with D unresolved. Germline lookup yields CDR1 SQVTM and CDR2 ANQGSEA. Trimming shortened V by 7 bases and J by 1 base, and 4 bases separated the two germline ends. The CDR3 is 10 residues long. The CDR3 is CSAENTEAFF. In DNA, the CDR3 is TGCAGCGCTGAGAACACTGAAGCTTTCTTT.

The sample holds many counts of this clonotype. V is TRBV9 and J is TRBJ2-3; 12 positions agree with TRBD2. V lost 4 bases to trimming and J lost 4 bases; unmatched junction nucleotides: 7. Germline V gene lookup returns CDR1 SGDLS and CDR2 YYNGEE. The CDR3 covers 16 residues. The CDR3 loop reads CASSPNLAGGPDTQYF. CDR3 DNA sequence: TGTGCCAGCAGCCCCAACCTAGCGGGGGGGCCAGATACGCAGTATTTT.

J is TRBJ1-2 and V is TRBV29-1; 9 bases line up with TRBD1. Trimming at V came to 6 bases and at J to 3 bases, leaving 5 bases not matched to a gene. The CDR3 is 13 residues long. Germline V lookup: CDR1 SQVTM, CDR2 ANQGSEA. Written as DNA, the CDR3 is TGCAGCGTCGTTACAGGGGGCGACTATGGCTACACCTTC. This encodes CSVVTGGDYGYTF.

In this sample, this clonotype turned up many times. V usage is TRBV11-2 and J usage is TRBJ2-7; D remains unclear. The CDR3 is 17 amino acids. CDR1 and CDR2 from the germline V gene are SGHAT and FQNNGV. The V end lost 1 base, the J end lost 0 bases, and 16 bases lay between the germline ends. The CDR3 sequence is CASSLGPGDVASYEQYF. DNA of the CDR3: TGTGCCAGCAGCTTAGGGCCGGGTGATGTTGCCTCCTACGAGCAGTACTTC.

The chain joins TRBV16 to TRBJ2-5; 15 nucleotides match TRBD2. The CDR3 length is 17 residues. Germline CDR1 reads KGHSY; CDR2 reads FQNENV. The ends lost 5 bases at V and 5 bases at J; junction bases unmatched: 9. The CDR3 region is CASSDGLAGGPGETQYF. As DNA, the CDR3 is TGTGCCAGCAGCGACGGACTAGCGGGGGGGCCCGGCGAGACCCAGTACTTC.

This clonotype was picked up a small number of times. The chain joins TRBV3-1 to TRBJ2-1, with 11 nucleotides matching TRBD2. Germline-derived CDR1 and CDR2 are LGHDT and YNNKEL (reference sequence). V trimming: 3 bases; J trimming: 5 bases; junction bases outside the gene matches: 3. The CDR3 covers 15 residues. The CDR3 DNA reads as TGTGCCAGCAGCCAGGGACTAGCGGAAAACAATGAGCAGTTCTTC. Translation: CASSQGLAENNEQFF.

The chain links TRBV3-1 to TRBJ1-4, with unresolved D. The germline gives CDR1 LGHDT, CDR2 YNNKEL (reference sequence). The CDR3 has 15 residues. V was pared by 0 bases and J by 4 bases, with 9 bases between. The DNA for the CDR3 is TGTGCCAGCAGCCAAGATGTTGGGTTTAATGAAAAACTGTTTTTT. It yields the protein CASSQDVGFNEKLFF.

This clonotype was observed many times. This chain uses TRBV5-1 with TRBJ1-4, with 9 positions matching TRBD1. There are 18 residues in the CDR3. Trimming took 3 bases from V and 7 from J; bases not matched to a gene: 16. Germline V gives CDR1 SGHRS, CDR2 YFSETQ. The CDR3 DNA reads TGCGCCAGCAGCTCACACCCGTGGACAGGGGACCGAGGTGAAAAACTGTTTTTT. Amino acids: CASSSHPWTGDRGEKLFF.